This entry describes one T cell receptor (beta chain). Its antigen is still unknown. TCRdb keeps only in-frame clones here, not all; method: immunoSEQ multiplex PCR. Counted here are 25,000 to 35,000 clones, roughly nine tenths occurring once; the ten biggest clones make up 1% to 1.5%. The ends lost 4 bases at V and 8 bases at J; junction bases unmatched: 6. Germline V CDR1 and CDR2: GTSNPN, SVGIG (reference sequence). The CDR3 is made up of 14 amino acids. Time point noted: newly diagnosed, previously untreated cHL patient sample. Thawed PBMCs were the source of CD4+ T cells, purified by magnetic negative selection. A comparison was provided by newly diagnosed, untreated classical Hodgkin lymphoma PBMCs. These data originate in a study of PD-1 blockade in classical Hodgkin lymphoma. General study results and limits: Compared with healthy donors, newly diagnosed patients reportedly showed lower baseline TCR diversity.

The sequence was collected from a human donor with classical Hodgkin lymphoma. The chain carries TRBV30 and TRBJ2-1, with 12 bases identical to TRBD2. The material sequenced was CD4+ T cells from blood. The CDR3 spells CAWTLAGGPDEQFF. The DNA for the CDR3 is TGTGCCTGGACGCTAGCGGGAGGGCCCGATGAGCAGTTCTTC. The variable domain in full, with the rest retrieved from reference TRBV30 and TRBJ2-1, is SQTIHQWPATLVQPVGSPLSLECTVEGTSNPNLYWYRQAAGRGLQLLFYSVGIGQISSEVPQNLSASRPQDRQFILSSKKLLLSDSGFYLCAWTLAGGPDEQFFGPGTRLTVL.